This entry is about one T cell receptor beta chain. Its antigen is currently unknown. The sample originates from a study of PD-L1 blockade in urothelial cancer. Across the whole study: Analysis of blood occurred 3 weeks (second dose) and 6 weeks after treatment start.

Study-wide results and limits: Blood clones associated with the tumor expanded more at 3 weeks in durable-benefit patients.

Spiking each PCR with synthetic TCR analog templates was performed. Repertoires were generated with immunoSEQ multiplex PCR, while TCRdb's copy carries only in-frame clones and drops some. The table lists tens of thousands of clones, 65% to 90% of them singletons, with more than 25% in the top ten. This material consisted of PBMCs, taken around atezolizumab (anti-PD-L1) treatment. The TCR originated in a man aged 60-69 years with urothelial cancer.

CDR3 nucleotide sequence: TGTGCCAGCAGTTACCCTCGGACAGGGGGACACGAGCAGTACTTC. It specifies CASSYPRTGGHEQYF. The V gene is TRBV6-5, the J gene TRBJ2-7, with 10 bases lining up with TRBD1. The J segment lost 5 bases and the V segment lost 2 bases, leaving 6 bases of the junction unmatched. Per the germline V gene, CDR1 is MNHEY and CDR2 is SVGAGI. This CDR3 contains 15 residues.